This T cell receptor beta chain was found in a study of blood T cells in healthy people across ages. Trimming stripped 6 bases from V and 8 bases from J, with 14 bases between. This CDR3 is 14 amino acids long. CDR1 MGHDK and CDR2 SYGVNS come from the germline V gene. Study observations and caveats: Without sorted subsets, naive and antigen-experienced compartments could not be conclusively compared. Per-million-T-cell TCR beta diversity fell roughly linearly with age.

They isolated at least 7 million PBMCs from each sample. Total RNA, at least 5.5 micrograms per sample, was extracted from PBMCs. It was with a sample-barcoded 5' primer and a J-beta primer mix that a second PCR of roughly 7 to 12 cycles was run. Each CDR3 protein is one row after TCRdb ran MiXCR on the 5' RACE reads. The sample has hundreds of thousands of distinct CDR3 sequences, around 54% seen once. About this clonotype itself: As yet, its antigen is unknown.

This TCR was sampled from a man in his fifties or sixties in good health. Input material: blood. This chain links TRBV25-1 with TRBJ1-6; tentatively, D is TRBD1 (5 bases). DNA of the CDR3: TGTGCCAGCAGCTCCGGGCAGGGCTATTCACCCCTCCACTTT. Translating gives CASSSGQGYSPLHF.